The rows below give T cell receptor beta chains drawn from one sample of a study of blood T cell repertoires in COVID-19. Repertoires were generated with immunoSEQ multiplex PCR, while TCRdb's copy carries only in-frame clones and drops some. The sample has roughly 250,000 clones, around 85% seen once. The sample comprised peripheral blood. The receptors derive from a human donor with COVID-19, enrolled during active disease. The donor label of this sample is uncertain. Each CDR3 is given with its conserved first and last residue. D genes are given only for firm matches. A clone size is listed for some rows: how often the clone was seen (once, few, many), or a class if it is expanded.

CDR3 DNA	CDR3 protein	D gene	J gene	V gene	clone size
TGTGCCAGCAGCTTCAATACCGGGGGCGGGGAGCTGTTTTTT	CASSFNTGGGELFF	.	TRBJ2-2	TRBV11-3	.
TGTGCCAGCAGCGTAGTAACTACCTACAATGAGCAGTTCTTC	CASSVVTTYNEQFF	.	TRBJ2-1	TRBV9	.
TGTGCCACCAGCAGAAGGACAGTACTTCCATCCTACGAGCAGTACTTC	CATSRRTVLPSYEQYF	.	TRBJ2-7	TRBV15	.
TGTGCCAGCAGCCGACTTCCAGGGGGATCCACCGGGGAGCTGTTTTTT	CASSRLPGGSTGELFF	TRBD1	TRBJ2-2	TRBV3-1/TRBV3-2	.
TGTGCCAGTTTCGCTAATCATGCAACTAATGAAAAACTGTTTTTT	CASFANHATNEKLFF	.	TRBJ1-4	TRBV28	.
TGTGCCATTCGGTATCAGCCCCAGCATTTT	CAIRYQPQHF	.	TRBJ1-5	TRBV3-1/TRBV3-2	.
TGTGCCAGCAGCAACGGACAGGGCACAGATACGCAGTATTTT	CASSNGQGTDTQYF	TRBD1	TRBJ2-3	TRBV6-6	.
TGTGCCACCAGCAGAATTAGCGGGAGCCCGACCTACGAGCAGTACTTC	CATSRISGSPTYEQYF	TRBD2	TRBJ2-7	TRBV15	.
TGTGCCAGCAGCCCAGACAGGAGCCCGGGGACCCAGTACTTC	CASSPDRSPGTQYF	.	TRBJ2-5	TRBV7-2	.
TGCGCCAGCAGCTTGGGGACAGGGGCCGATCAGCCCCAGCATTTT	CASSLGTGADQPQHF	TRBD1	TRBJ1-5	TRBV5-1	.
TGTGCCAGCAGTATTATCGTGGGACAGGGGGAGTTGGAGCAGTACTTC	CASSIIVGQGELEQYF	TRBD1	TRBJ2-7	TRBV6-2/TRBV6-3	.
TGTGCCAGCAGCCGCACTAGCGGCACCTACGAGCAGTACTTC	CASSRTSGTYEQYF	TRBD2	TRBJ2-7	TRBV2	.
TGTGCCTGGAGAGAATCACCCGGAGCAGAGGGAAGAGCTTTCTTT	CAWRESPGAEGRAFF	.	TRBJ1-1	TRBV30	.
TGTGCCAGTAGTTTAACGACAGGGAGTACCTATGGCTACACCTTC	CASSLTTGSTYGYTF	TRBD1	TRBJ1-2	TRBV19	.
TGTGCCAGCAGTGACAGTGGCAGGGGGCGGAACACTGAAGCTTTCTTT	CASSDSGRGRNTEAFF	TRBD1	TRBJ1-1	TRBV25-1	.
TGTGCCAGTAGTCTTCGCGGGGACTCACCCCTCCACTTT	CASSLRGDSPLHF	.	TRBJ1-6	TRBV19	once
TGTGCCAGCAGCCTCAATCCAGGGGGCTACACCTTC	CASSLNPGGYTF	.	TRBJ1-2	TRBV2	.
TGTGCCAGCAGCTTGGGGGGGCGTGTCACTGAAGCTTTCTTT	CASSLGGRVTEAFF	.	TRBJ1-1	TRBV5-5	.
TGTGCCAGCAGCCAAACTAAAGGGAGCCTTAGCAATCAGCCCCAGCATTTT	CASSQTKGSLSNQPQHF	.	TRBJ1-5	TRBV3-1/TRBV3-2	.
TGTGCCAGCAGTGATAGGGCGCCTCGGGAGGCACCCCTCCACTTT	CASSDRAPREAPLHF	.	TRBJ1-6	TRBV2	.
TGTGCCAGCCAGCCGGGGACAACTACTGGAAACACCATATATTTT	CASQPGTTTGNTIYF	.	TRBJ1-3	TRBV21-1	.
TGTGCCAGCAGCTTCCCTACTGACCGGTCAGGCGGGGAGCTGTTTTTT	CASSFPTDRSGGELFF	.	TRBJ2-2	TRBV5-4	.
TGTGCCAGCAGTTTAACATACATCTATGGCTACACCTTC	CASSLTYIYGYTF	.	TRBJ1-2	TRBV28	.
TGCGCCAGCAGCTTGGTTGGGGGGGCAGCCTACGAGCAGTACTTC	CASSLVGGAAYEQYF	.	TRBJ2-7	TRBV5-1	once
TGTGCCTGGGCGGGACAGGGGAACACTGAAGCTTTCTTT	CAWAGQGNTEAFF	TRBD1	TRBJ1-1	TRBV30	.
TGTGCCAGCAGTCCCTCCCGGGACAGGAGAATTTCACCCCTCCACTTT	CASSPSRDRRISPLHF	TRBD1	TRBJ1-6	TRBV28	.
TGTGCCAGTAGTCGAGCAGGGTGGGGCACTGAAGCTTTCTTT	CASSRAGWGTEAFF	.	TRBJ1-1	TRBV19	.
TGTGCCAGCAGAGGGGGACTAGAGCTCTACGAGCAGTACTTC	CASRGGLELYEQYF	TRBD2	TRBJ2-7	TRBV6-6	.
TGTGCCAGCAGCGTGGACAGGAGATATGGCTACACCTTC	CASSVDRRYGYTF	TRBD1	TRBJ1-2	TRBV7-8	.
TGTGCCAGCAGCGCCGGACTAGCGGCCAATGAGCAGTTCTTC	CASSAGLAANEQFF	TRBD2	TRBJ2-1	TRBV9	.
TGTGCCAGCAGCCCTGGTGTTGGGAGAGATGGCTACACCTTC	CASSPGVGRDGYTF	.	TRBJ1-2	TRBV9	.
TGTGCCAGCAGGATCGGGACTAGCGAGTTTCAGACCCAGTACTTC	CASRIGTSEFQTQYF	TRBD2	TRBJ2-5	TRBV6-5	.
TGTGCCAGCAGCTTAGGGAGCGGGTACAATGAGCAGTTCTTC	CASSLGSGYNEQFF	.	TRBJ2-1	TRBV11-3	once
TGCGCCAGCAGCTTGGCCCGGGGTAACACTGAAGCTTTCTTT	CASSLARGNTEAFF	.	TRBJ1-1	TRBV5-1	.
TGTGCCAGCAGCTTGGGCGGAACTAGGGAAAAGACCCAGTACTTC	CASSLGGTREKTQYF	.	TRBJ2-5	TRBV5-4	once
TGTGCCAGCAGCCCGCATGGGGGAGGGGGGTACGAGCAGTACTTC	CASSPHGGGGYEQYF	.	TRBJ2-7	TRBV9	once
TGTGCCACCAGTGAGGGTGGAGGGGGCAACTTGAATGGCTACACCTTC	CATSEGGGGNLNGYTF	TRBD1	TRBJ1-2	TRBV24-1	.
TGTGCCAGCAGCCTAACAGAGAACACTGAAGCTTTCTTT	CASSLTENTEAFF	.	TRBJ1-1	TRBV7-2	few
TGTGCCAGCAGTTCCACCGGGACAGGGGGCGATACGCAGTATTTT	CASSSTGTGGDTQYF	TRBD1	TRBJ2-3	TRBV6-2/TRBV6-3	few
TGTGCCAGCTCCCCTGGGTGGGCCGTTAGCACAGATACGCAGTATTTT	CASSPGWAVSTDTQYF	.	TRBJ2-3	TRBV18	.
TGTGCCAGCAGCGTAGCAGGACTAGCGGGAACAGATACGCAGTATTTT	CASSVAGLAGTDTQYF	TRBD2	TRBJ2-3	TRBV9	.
TGCGCCAGCAGCCCATCACGGCGGGATAATGAAAAACTGTTTTTT	CASSPSRRDNEKLFF	.	TRBJ1-4	TRBV4-1	.
TGTGCCAGCAGCATGGGACAGGGGTTGGCGAACACCGGGGAGCTGTTTTTT	CASSMGQGLANTGELFF	TRBD1	TRBJ2-2	TRBV5-4	.
TGTGCCAGTAGTATAGATGTCCAGGGCGGAGGCTACACCTTC	CASSIDVQGGGYTF	.	TRBJ1-2	TRBV19	once
TGTGCCAGTAGTATAAACAGGGGCGATGAAGCTTTCTTT	CASSINRGDEAFF	TRBD1	TRBJ1-1	TRBV19	.
TGTGCCAGCAGCGAGCTGGGGGCTGCTAATGAAAAACTGTTTTTT	CASSELGAANEKLFF	.	TRBJ1-4	TRBV13	.
TGTGCCACCAGTGATGGGACAGGGTTTTCGCCCCAGCATTTT	CATSDGTGFSPQHF	TRBD1	TRBJ1-5	TRBV24-1	.
TGTGCCACCAGCCCACGGGACATCGGTGATGAGCAGTTCTTC	CATSPRDIGDEQFF	.	TRBJ2-1	TRBV15	once
TGTGCCAGCACCCTGGAGGGGGAAAAACTGTTTTTT	CASTLEGEKLFF	.	TRBJ1-4	TRBV27	.
TGTGCCAGCAGTTTACCTAGCAGGTACGAGCAGTACTTC	CASSLPSRYEQYF	.	TRBJ2-7	TRBV28	.
TGTGCCAGCTCACCTGGGACAGCGAACACTGAAGCTTTCTTT	CASSPGTANTEAFF	TRBD1	TRBJ1-1	TRBV18	.
TGCAGCGTTGAAGCCTCGGGGACAGGGGGCCGACAGTACTTC	CSVEASGTGGRQYF	TRBD1	TRBJ2-7	TRBV29-1	.
TGTGCCAGCAATGCGGACAGATATCGACAGGAGACCCAGTACTTC	CASNADRYRQETQYF	.	TRBJ2-5	TRBV2	once